The rows below give T cell receptor beta chains drawn from one sample of a study of T cell changes during pregnancy in multiple sclerosis. Sequenced by immunoSEQ multiplex PCR; TCRdb stores in-frame clones only, minus some. The sample includes roughly 22,000 clones, 91% of them seen just once. The sequencing used CD4+ T cells from peripheral blood mononuclear cells, collected after pregnancy. Every receptor here comes from a female donor in good health, enrolled as a control in a pregnancy study. The CDR3 runs from the conserved cysteine through the conserved F or W. A D gene is named only where the DNA matches it firmly.

j_gene | d_gene | v_gene | CDR3aa
TRBJ1-3 | NA | TRBV2 | CASTSSRFSGNTIYF
TRBJ1-2 | NA | TRBV27 | CASSFYGGRPNYGYTF
TRBJ1-1 | TRBD1 | TRBV23-1 | CASSQSKSGTGRENTEAFF
TRBJ1-5 | NA | TRBV6-1 | CASSEGLDRSNQHF
TRBJ2-7 | NA | TRBV7-9 | CASSRGTNYEQYF
TRBJ1-1 | NA | TRBV5-4 | CASSQREGEAFF
TRBJ1-1 | TRBD1 | TRBV7-9 | CASSQDRANTEAFF
TRBJ1-4 | NA | TRBV2 | CASSPPRGDKGNEKLFF
TRBJ2-2 | NA | TRBV9 | CASSVGRETGELFF
TRBJ1-2 | NA | TRBV28 | CASSLSSYGYTF
TRBJ2-7 | TRBD1 | TRBV28 | CASSRTGGPYEQYF
TRBJ1-2 | TRBD1 | TRBV7-8 | CASSLVRGQGDGYTF
TRBJ1-5 | NA | TRBV30 | CAWSSQGDQPQHF
TRBJ1-2 | NA | TRBV7-9 | CASSRSGEAGGYTF